This entry concerns a single T cell receptor (beta chain). This record comes from a study of blood T cell repertoires in COVID-19. Authors' methods: Amplified reference gene primers provided the basis for estimating nucleated cell counts. TCRdb's copy holds only in-frame clones and misses some; the assay was immunoSEQ multiplex PCR. Clonal size and the V and J genes are those of that table, whereas D and trimming came from the DNA. The sample has tens of thousands of clones, around 84% seen once. Germline V gene sequence: CDR1 SNHLY, CDR2 FYNNEI. V lost 3 bases, J lost 13 bases, and 4 bases stayed unmatched. This CDR3 comprises 12 residues.

V usage is TRBV2 and J usage is TRBJ2-1; TRBD2 matches at 9 bases. The receptor's source is a woman of 80 years or more in a cohort sampled during active or convalescent COVID-19. Sequencing was done on a sample of peripheral blood. CDR3: CASSDGGRAQFF. In DNA form, the CDR3 reads TGTGCCAGCAGTGATGGCGGGAGGGCTCAGTTCTTC.